This T cell receptor beta chain was profiled in a study of T cell responses to AZD1222 COVID-19 vaccine. Clones were sequenced by immunoSEQ multiplex PCR, and TCRdb holds only the in-frame ones, with some missing. Of approximately 190,000 clones in the sample, around 94% are singletons; the top ten hold 3.6%. This clone occurred many times. Its specificity is unknown. General study findings and limits: Baseline seropositives among AZD1222 recipients totaled only five or six. Repertoire sampling was restricted to post-peak T cell response timepoints.

CDR1 and CDR2 (germline): SGHDN, FVKESK. The ends lost 9 bases at V and 0 bases at J; junction bases unmatched: 7. This CDR3 is built from 14 residues. This chain uses TRBV14 with TRBJ2-7; 8 bases agree with TRBD2. Sequenced here: peripheral blood, sampled 28 days after the second dose of the MenACWY control vaccine. The sequence derives from an adult who received the MenACWY meningococcal vaccine as a control. DNA of the CDR3: TGTGCCAGTTCCGCCGGGAGGGCCTCCTACGAGCAGTACTTC. Its translation: CASSAGRASYEQYF.